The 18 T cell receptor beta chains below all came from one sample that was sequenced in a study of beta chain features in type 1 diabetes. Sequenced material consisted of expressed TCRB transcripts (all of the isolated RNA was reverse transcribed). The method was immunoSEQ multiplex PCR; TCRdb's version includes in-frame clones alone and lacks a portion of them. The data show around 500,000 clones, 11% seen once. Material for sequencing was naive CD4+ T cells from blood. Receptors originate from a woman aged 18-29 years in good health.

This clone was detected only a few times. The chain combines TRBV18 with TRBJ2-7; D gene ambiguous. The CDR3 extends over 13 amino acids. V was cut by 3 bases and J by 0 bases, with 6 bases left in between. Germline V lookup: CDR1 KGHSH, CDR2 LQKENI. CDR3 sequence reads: CASSPVSSYEQYF. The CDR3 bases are TGTGCCAGCTCACCCGTCAGCTCCTACGAGCAGTACTTC.

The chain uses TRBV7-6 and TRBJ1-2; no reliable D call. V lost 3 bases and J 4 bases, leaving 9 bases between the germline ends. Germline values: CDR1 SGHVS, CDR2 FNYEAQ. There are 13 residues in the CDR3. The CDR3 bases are TGTGCCAGCAGCTTTCGGGATTCCTATGGCTACACCTTC. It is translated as CASSFRDSYGYTF. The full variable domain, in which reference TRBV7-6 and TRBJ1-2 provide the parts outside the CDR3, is GAGVSQSPRYKVTKRGQDVALRCDPISGHVSLYWYRQALGQGPEFLTYFNYEAQQDKSGLPNDRFSAERPEGSISTLTIQRTEQRDSAMYRCASSFRDSYGYTFGSGTRLTVV.

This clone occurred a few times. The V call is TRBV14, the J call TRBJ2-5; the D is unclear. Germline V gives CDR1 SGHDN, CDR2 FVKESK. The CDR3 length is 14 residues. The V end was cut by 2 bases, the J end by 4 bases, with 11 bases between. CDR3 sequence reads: CASSQLWFAETQYF. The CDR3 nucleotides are TGTGCCAGCAGCCAACTTTGGTTCGCAGAGACCCAGTACTTC.

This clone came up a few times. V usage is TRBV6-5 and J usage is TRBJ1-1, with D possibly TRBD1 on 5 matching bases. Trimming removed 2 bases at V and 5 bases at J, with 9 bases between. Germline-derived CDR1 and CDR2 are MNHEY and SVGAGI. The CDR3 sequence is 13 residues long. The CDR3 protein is CASSYKGRTEAFF. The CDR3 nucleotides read TGTGCCAGCAGTTACAAGGGGAGGACTGAAGCTTTCTTT.

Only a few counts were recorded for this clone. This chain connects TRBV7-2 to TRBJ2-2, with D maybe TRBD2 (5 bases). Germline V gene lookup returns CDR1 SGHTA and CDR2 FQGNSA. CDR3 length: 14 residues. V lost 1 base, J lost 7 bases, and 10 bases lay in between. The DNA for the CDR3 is TGTGCCAGCAGCTTAGTTCGAGGGAACGGGGAGCTGTTTTTT. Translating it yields CASSLVRGNGELFF.

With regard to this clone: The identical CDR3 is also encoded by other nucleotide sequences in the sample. The CDR3 bases are TGTGCCAGCTCACCGGGACAGCCGTATGGCTACACCTTC. Protein: CASSPGQPYGYTF. This chain uses TRBV18 with TRBJ1-2; 7 bases are shared with TRBD1. The V and J ends lost 3 bases and 5 bases, in that order; junction bases with no gene match: 3. Germline V CDR1 and CDR2: KGHSH, LQKENI. CDR3 length: 13 residues.

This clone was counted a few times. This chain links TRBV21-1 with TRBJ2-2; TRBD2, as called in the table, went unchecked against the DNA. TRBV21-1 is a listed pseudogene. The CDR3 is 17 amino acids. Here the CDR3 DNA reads TGTGCCAGCAGCACCGGGGGGTCGAGTAATGACACCGGGGAGCTGTTTTTT. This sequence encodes CASSTGGSSNDTGELFF.

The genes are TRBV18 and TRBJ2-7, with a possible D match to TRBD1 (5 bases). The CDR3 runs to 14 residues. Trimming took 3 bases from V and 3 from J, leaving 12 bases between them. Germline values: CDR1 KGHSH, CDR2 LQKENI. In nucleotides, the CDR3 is TGTGCCAGCTCACCGTCCGGACATTTCTACGAGCAGTACTTC. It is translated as CASSPSGHFYEQYF. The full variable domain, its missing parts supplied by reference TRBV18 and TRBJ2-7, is NAGVMQNPRHLVRRRGQEARLRCSPMKGHSHVYWYRQLPEEGLKFMVYLQKENIIDESGMPKERFSAEFPKEGPSILRIQQVVRGDSAAYFCASSPSGHFYEQYFGPGTRLTVT.

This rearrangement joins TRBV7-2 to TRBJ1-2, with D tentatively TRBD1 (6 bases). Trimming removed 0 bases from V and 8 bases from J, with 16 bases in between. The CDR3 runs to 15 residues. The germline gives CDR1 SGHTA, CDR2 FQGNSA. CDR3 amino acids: CASSLAIPGGQGYTF. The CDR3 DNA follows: TGTGCCAGCAGCTTAGCGATTCCCGGGGGCCAAGGCTACACCTTC.

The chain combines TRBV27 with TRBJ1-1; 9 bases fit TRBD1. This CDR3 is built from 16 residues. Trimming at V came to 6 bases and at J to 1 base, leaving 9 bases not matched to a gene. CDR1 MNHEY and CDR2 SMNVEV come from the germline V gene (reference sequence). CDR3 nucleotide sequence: TGTGCCAGCAGCTCTCCCGGGACAGGGTCGAACACTGAAGCTTTCTTT. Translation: CASSSPGTGSNTEAFF.

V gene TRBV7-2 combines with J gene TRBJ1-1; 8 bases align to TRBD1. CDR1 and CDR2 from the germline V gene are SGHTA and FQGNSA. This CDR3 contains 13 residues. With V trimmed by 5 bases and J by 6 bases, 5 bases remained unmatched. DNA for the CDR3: TGTGCCAGCAGCCGCCGGACAGGGTCTGAAGCTTTCTTT. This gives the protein CASSRRTGSEAFF.

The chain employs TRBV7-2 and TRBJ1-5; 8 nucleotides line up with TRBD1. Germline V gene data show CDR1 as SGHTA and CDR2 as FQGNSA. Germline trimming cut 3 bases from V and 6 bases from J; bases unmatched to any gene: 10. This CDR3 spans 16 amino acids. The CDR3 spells CASSLGFRGQGQPQHF. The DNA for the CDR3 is TGTGCCAGCAGCTTGGGGTTCAGGGGGCAGGGTCAGCCCCAGCATTTT.

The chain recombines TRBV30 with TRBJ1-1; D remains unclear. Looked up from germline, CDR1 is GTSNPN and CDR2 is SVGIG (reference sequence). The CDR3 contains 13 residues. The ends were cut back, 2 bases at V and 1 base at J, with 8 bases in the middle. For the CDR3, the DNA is TGTGCCTGGAGTAGGAGGCGGAACACTGAAGCTTTCTTT. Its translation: CAWSRRRNTEAFF.

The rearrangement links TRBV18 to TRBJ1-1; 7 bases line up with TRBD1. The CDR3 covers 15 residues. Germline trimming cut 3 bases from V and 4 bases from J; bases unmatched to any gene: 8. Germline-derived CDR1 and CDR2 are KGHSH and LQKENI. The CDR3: CASSPKTGHGTEAFF. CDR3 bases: TGTGCCAGCTCACCCAAGACAGGGCATGGCACTGAAGCTTTCTTT.

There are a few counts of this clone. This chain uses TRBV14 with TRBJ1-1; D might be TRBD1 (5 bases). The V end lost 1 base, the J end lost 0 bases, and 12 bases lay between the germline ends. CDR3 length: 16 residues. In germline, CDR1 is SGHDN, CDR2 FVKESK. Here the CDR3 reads CASSQGVGGMNTEAFF. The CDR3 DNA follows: TGTGCCAGCAGCCAAGGTGTTGGGGGAATGAACACTGAAGCTTTCTTT.

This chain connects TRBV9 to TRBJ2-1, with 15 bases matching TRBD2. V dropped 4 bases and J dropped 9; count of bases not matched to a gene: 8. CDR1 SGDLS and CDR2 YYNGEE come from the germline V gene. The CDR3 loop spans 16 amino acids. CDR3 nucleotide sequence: TGTGCCAGCAGCCCCCGAGGGACTAGCGGGAGGATTGAGCAGTTCTTC. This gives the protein CASSPRGTSGRIEQFF.

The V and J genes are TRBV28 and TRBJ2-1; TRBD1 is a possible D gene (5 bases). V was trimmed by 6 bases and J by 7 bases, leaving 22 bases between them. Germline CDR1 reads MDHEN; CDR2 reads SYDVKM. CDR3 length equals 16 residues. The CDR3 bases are TGTGCCAGCAGGGGCCGGCGGACACCATTAGGTAATGAGCAGTTCTTC. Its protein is CASRGRRTPLGNEQFF.

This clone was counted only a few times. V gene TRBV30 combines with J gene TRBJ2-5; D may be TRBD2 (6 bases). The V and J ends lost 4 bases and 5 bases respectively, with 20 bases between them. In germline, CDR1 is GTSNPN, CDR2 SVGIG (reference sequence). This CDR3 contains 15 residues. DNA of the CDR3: TGTGCCTGGACCCCCAGGGCGGGGTCCGGGGAGACCCAGTACTTC. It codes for CAWTPRAGSGETQYF.